A selection of T cell receptor beta chains follows, all from one sample in a study of blood T cell repertoires in COVID-19. Sequencing was performed with immunoSEQ multiplex PCR; in TCRdb, only in-frame clones are kept and a portion is missing. This sample has about 490,000 clones, with 80% to 90% found just once. The sequenced sample was peripheral blood. The receptor set was obtained from a human donor in a cohort sampled during active COVID-19. Both conserved end residues are part of each CDR3. A D gene is named only where the DNA matches it firmly. Size is omitted from some rows. Given values are once, few, many or a class for expanded clones.

abundance,v_gene,d_gene,j_gene,CDR3aa,CDR3nt
.,TRBV12-3/TRBV12-4,.,TRBJ1-1,CASSPGNTEAFF,TGTGCCAGCAGCCCGGGGAACACTGAAGCTTTCTTT
.,TRBV18,TRBD2,TRBJ2-7,CASSLAGNSYEQYF,TGTGCCAGCTCCTTAGCGGGTAACTCCTACGAGCAGTACTTC
.,TRBV27,TRBD2,TRBJ2-1,CASNRASGRSYNEQFF,TGTGCCAGCAATCGGGCTAGCGGGAGATCCTACAATGAGCAGTTCTTC
.,TRBV11-2,TRBD1,TRBJ2-3,CASSPGTDTDTQYF,TGTGCCAGCAGCCCCGGGACAGACACAGATACGCAGTATTTT
.,TRBV6-2/TRBV6-3,TRBD1,TRBJ2-3,CASSYSRTGYYTDTQYF,TGTGCCAGCAGTTACTCAAGGACAGGGTATTACACAGATACGCAGTATTTT
.,TRBV9,.,TRBJ1-2,CASSVGRGVLSYTF,TGTGCCAGCAGCGTAGGGCGGGGGGTTTTAAGCTACACCTTC
.,TRBV25-1,TRBD2,TRBJ2-3,CASSSNTGGSTSTDTQYF,TGTGCCAGCAGCTCAAACACGGGAGGATCCACTAGCACAGATACGCAGTATTTT
.,TRBV7-9,TRBD1,TRBJ1-2,CASSPGQYGYTF,TGTGCCAGCAGCCCGGGACAGTATGGCTACACCTTC
.,TRBV6-5,TRBD1,TRBJ2-7,CASNAGTGGSYEQYF,TGTGCCAGCAACGCCGGGACAGGGGGCTCCTACGAGCAGTACTTC
few,TRBV28,.,TRBJ1-2,CASSPPLVGKGLGYTF,TGTGCCAGCAGTCCACCACTGGTGGGCAAAGGTTTGGGCTACACCTTC
.,TRBV6-6,.,TRBJ1-1,CASSYSGDRNLPEAFF,TGTGCCAGCAGTTACTCAGGGGATAGGAACCTCCCTGAAGCTTTCTTT
.,TRBV7-9,.,TRBJ1-1,CASISQANTEAFF,TGTGCCAGCATATCGCAGGCGAACACTGAAGCTTTCTTT
.,TRBV7-6,.,TRBJ2-1,CASSLQRRPLGNEQFF,TGTGCCAGCAGCTTACAGCGGAGGCCCCTGGGCAATGAGCAGTTCTTC
once,TRBV5-4,TRBD1,TRBJ1-2,CASSRAGTGGYGYTF,TGTGCCAGCAGCAGAGCCGGGACAGGGGGCTATGGCTACACCTTC
.,TRBV2,TRBD1,TRBJ2-1,CASRPRDSYNEQFF,TGTGCCAGCAGACCCCGGGACAGCTACAATGAGCAGTTCTTC
once,TRBV5-1,TRBD2,TRBJ2-3,CASSTGRLAGGRDTQYF,TGCGCCAGCAGCACAGGAAGACTAGCGGGAGGTAGGGATACGCAGTATTTT
.,TRBV5-1,TRBD2,TRBJ2-1,CASSSNSGRAVNEQFF,TGCGCCAGCAGCTCCAATAGCGGGAGGGCCGTCAATGAGCAGTTCTTC
.,TRBV2,.,TRBJ1-2,CASGARNYGYTF,TGTGCCAGCGGGGCACGAAACTATGGCTACACCTTC
.,TRBV7-2,TRBD2,TRBJ2-7,CASSPGTSGAFYEQYF,TGTGCCAGCAGCCCTGGGACTAGCGGGGCCTTTTACGAGCAGTACTTC
.,TRBV7-2,.,TRBJ1-3,CASSLKSSGNTIYF,TGTGCCAGCAGCTTAAAGTCCAGTGGAAACACCATATATTTT
.,TRBV28,TRBD1,TRBJ2-7,CASSPGTAIDYEQYF,TGTGCCAGCAGTCCAGGGACAGCCATCGACTACGAGCAGTACTTC
.,TRBV9,TRBD2,TRBJ2-5,CASSVGTSGRERQETQYF,TGTGCCAGCAGCGTCGGGACTAGCGGGAGGGAAAGACAAGAGACCCAGTACTTC
.,TRBV20-1,TRBD2,TRBJ2-7,CSASGPSGAYEQYF,TGCAGTGCTAGTGGGCCTAGCGGGGCCTACGAGCAGTACTTC
.,TRBV6-5,.,TRBJ1-1,CASIAGTEAFF,TGTGCCAGCATAGCGGGTACTGAAGCTTTCTTT
.,TRBV28,.,TRBJ2-7,CASTMGTSYEQYF,TGTGCCAGCACCATGGGGACTTCCTACGAGCAGTACTTC
.,TRBV18,TRBD2,TRBJ2-1,CASSLRTSDEQFF,TGTGCCAGCTCACTTAGGACTAGCGATGAGCAGTTCTTC
.,TRBV6-2/TRBV6-3,.,TRBJ2-6,CASSYSISRAGANVLTF,TGTGCCAGCAGTTACTCGATTTCCAGGGCTGGGGCCAACGTCCTGACTTTC
once,TRBV5-1,TRBD2,TRBJ2-1,CASSQEASGRYSEQFF,TGCGCCAGCAGCCAGGAGGCTAGCGGGAGGTATAGTGAGCAGTTCTTC
.,TRBV7-2,.,TRBJ2-1,CASTWTAPYNEQFF,TGTGCCAGCACCTGGACAGCCCCCTACAATGAGCAGTTCTTC
.,TRBV6-5,.,TRBJ2-4,CATTGLQKNIQYF,TGTGCCACCACGGGACTCCAAAAAAACATTCAGTACTTC
.,TRBV10-3,TRBD2,TRBJ2-1,CAIRGAGGSSYNEQFF,TGTGCCATCAGAGGAGCGGGAGGGAGCTCCTACAATGAGCAGTTCTTC
.,TRBV19,.,TRBJ1-5,CASTRGHNQPQHF,TGTGCCAGTACCAGGGGACACAATCAGCCCCAGCATTTT
.,TRBV6-5,TRBD1,TRBJ1-2,CASNPSGGNYGYTF,TGTGCCAGCAATCCATCAGGGGGTAACTATGGCTACACCTTC
.,TRBV3-1/TRBV3-2,.,TRBJ2-1,CASSQQPRGSEQFF,TGTGCCAGCAGCCAACAGCCCCGGGGGTCTGAGCAGTTCTTC
.,TRBV9,TRBD1,TRBJ1-1,CASTPGQGNTEAFF,TGTGCCAGCACACCGGGACAGGGAAACACTGAAGCTTTCTTT
.,TRBV12-3/TRBV12-4,.,TRBJ2-7,CASSFQGSYEQYF,TGTGCCAGCAGTTTCCAGGGATCTTACGAGCAGTACTTC
.,TRBV5-1,TRBD2,TRBJ2-5,CASSFDSGGETQYF,TGCGCCAGCAGCTTCGACAGCGGGGGAGAGACCCAGTACTTC
.,TRBV5-4,.,TRBJ1-4,CASTLQEGPEKLFF,TGTGCCAGCACCTTACAGGAGGGGCCTGAAAAACTGTTTTTT